One sample yielded the 29 T cell receptor beta chains listed below, sequenced in a study of beta chain features in type 1 diabetes. Sequenced material consisted of expressed TCRB transcripts (all of the isolated RNA was reverse transcribed). TCRdb keeps only in-frame clones here, not all; method: immunoSEQ multiplex PCR. The table has roughly 70,000 clones, about 48% seen once. Their antigens are not known. Study-wide findings and caveats: TCRB CDR3 length was moderately but significantly reduced in all four CD4+ subsets of Type 1 diabetes patients.

Sequencing used central memory CD4+ T cells from blood. These receptors all come from a man younger than 40 with type 1 diabetes.

The J gene is TRBJ2-2, the V gene TRBV18; D uncertain. The V end was cut by 1 base, the J end by 5 bases, with 11 bases between. The CDR3 sequence is 15 residues long. CDR1 KGHSH and CDR2 LQKENI come from the germline V gene. The CDR3 loop is CASSPLAGETGELFF. CDR3 nucleotide sequence: TGTGCCAGCTCACCACTCGCAGGCGAAACCGGGGAGCTGTTTTTT.

The genes are TRBV5-1 and TRBJ2-1, with a weak D call TRBD2 (6 bases). The CDR3 contains 13 residues. Trimming took off 4 bases at V and 7 bases at J, with 12 bases between the two ends. From germline, CDR1 is SGHRS and CDR2 YFSETQ. The CDR3 DNA sequence: TGCGCCAGCAGCGCAAGACTAGTTAATGAGCAGTTCTTC. Protein: CASSARLVNEQFF.

The chain couples TRBV4-2 to TRBJ2-7; TRBD2 might be the D (6 bases). This CDR3 contains 17 residues. The germline V and J ends were trimmed by 0 bases and 2 bases, with 17 bases remaining between them. CDR1 is LGHNA and CDR2 is YNFKEQ in the germline V gene. The CDR3 DNA is TGTGCCAGCAGCCAAGATTGGGCGGGGCTTTTGGCCTACGAGCAGTACTTC. Translating it yields CASSQDWAGLLAYEQYF.

The chain has TRBV6-1 and TRBJ1-1; 9 nucleotides align to TRBD1. V lost 6 bases to trimming and J lost 5 bases; unmatched junction nucleotides: 10. CDR1 and CDR2 from the germline V gene are MNHNS and SASEGT. There are 15 residues in the CDR3. The CDR3 nucleotides read TGTGCCAGCAGGGTAGCGGACAGGGGCGGGACTGAAGCTTTCTTT. It codes for CASRVADRGGTEAFF.

The chain recombines TRBV4-1 with TRBJ2-3; 7 bases line up with TRBD2. The CDR3 runs to 15 residues. Germline V gives CDR1 MGHRA, CDR2 YSYEKL. J gave up 1 base and V 2 bases, and 3 bases lay outside the gene matches. CDR3 in amino acids: CASSQRTSGTDTQYF. The DNA of the CDR3 is TGCGCCAGCAGCCAAAGAACTAGCGGCACAGATACGCAGTATTTT.

This clone has just a few counts. CDR3 DNA: TGTGCCTGGAGTGCCATGACAGGGGGGACAGATACGCAGTATTTT. Protein sequence: CAWSAMTGGTDTQYF. J is TRBJ2-3 and V is TRBV30, with 9 bases aligning to TRBD1. There are 15 residues in the CDR3. The V gene end was trimmed by 1 base and the J gene end by 3 bases; junction bases not matched to a gene: 5. Germline V gene sequence: CDR1 GTSNPN, CDR2 SVGIG (reference sequence).

This chain joins TRBV5-4 and TRBJ2-2; D may be TRBD2 (7 bases). Germline loops: CDR1 SGHNT, CDR2 YYREEE (reference sequence). CDR3 size: 16 residues. Trimming pared 4 bases from V and 5 bases from J, leaving 18 bases between. CDR3 protein: CASSPTSGGTTGELFF. CDR3 DNA: TGTGCCAGCAGCCCGACGTCGGGGGGCACGACCGGGGAGCTGTTTTTT.

The chain links TRBV7-8 to TRBJ1-1; 11 nucleotides line up with TRBD1. This CDR3 region has 16 residues. Germline V gene sequence: CDR1 SGHVS, CDR2 FQNEAQ. V lost 4 bases to trimming and J lost 3 bases; unmatched junction nucleotides: 7. In DNA form, the CDR3 reads TGTGCCAGCAGCTCCTGGACAGGGGGCAAGGACACTGAAGCTTTCTTT. As protein: CASSSWTGGKDTEAFF.

The chain is built from TRBV18 and TRBJ2-7; D is perhaps TRBD1 (5 bases). Germline V gene sequence: CDR1 KGHSH, CDR2 LQKENI. This CDR3 spans 14 amino acids. V was pared by 3 bases and J by 6 bases, with 15 bases between. DNA of the CDR3: TGTGCCAGCTCACCCCCTGTTCAGGGTCCCGAGCAGTACTTC. Protein: CASSPPVQGPEQYF.

V is TRBV6-1 and J is TRBJ1-1, with TRBD1 identical over 9 bases. Germline V gene data show CDR1 as MNHNS and CDR2 as SASEGT. The ends lost 8 bases at V and 1 base at J; junction bases unmatched: 8. The CDR3 covers 15 residues. The CDR3 region has the DNA TGTGCCAGCCGGGACAGGGTGGCGGGGAACACTGAAGCTTTCTTT. Translated: CASRDRVAGNTEAFF.

This clone was seen a few times. This chain connects TRBV9 to TRBJ2-1; 7 bases map to TRBD1. From germline, CDR1 is SGDLS and CDR2 YYNGEE. The junction had 7 bases not matched to a gene; V was cut back by 3 bases and J by 4 bases. This CDR3 has 15 amino acids. The DNA of the CDR3 is TGTGCCAGCAGCGCCCGGGACAGTCGATACAATGAGCAGTTCTTC. Translating gives CASSARDSRYNEQFF.

The CDR3 DNA follows: TGTGCCAGCCGTAACACAGGGAGCCTTCGAGAGACCCAGTACTTC. Its protein product is CASRNTGSLRETQYF. The chain combines TRBV11-2 with TRBJ2-5; the D gene is possibly TRBD1 (6 bases). Germline lookup yields CDR1 SGHAT and CDR2 FQNNGV. Trimming left V 8 bases short and J 4 bases short, with 20 bases between. This CDR3 has 15 residues.

This clone has a handful of counts. This sample also contains other DNA sequences that code for the same CDR3. The chain has TRBV7-2 and TRBJ1-1, with D perhaps matching TRBD1 (6 bases). This CDR3 contains 13 residues. In germline, CDR1 is SGHTA, CDR2 FQGNSA. The V and J ends lost 5 bases and 2 bases respectively, with 9 bases between them. The CDR3 sequence is CASSLQGNTEAFF. In DNA, the CDR3 is TGTGCCAGCAGCCTACAGGGAAACACTGAAGCTTTCTTT.

V and J are TRBV2 and TRBJ1-2, with TRBD1 matching over 7 bases. This CDR3 contains 14 residues. V was pared by 5 bases and J by 4 bases, with 7 bases of the junction left unmatched. The V gene's germline CDR1 is SNHLY and CDR2 FYNNEI. Written as DNA, the CDR3 is TGTGCCAGCAGTCCCCAGACAGGGATCTATGGCTACACCTTC. It specifies CASSPQTGIYGYTF.

The chain has TRBV27 and TRBJ2-1; D possibly corresponds to TRBD1 (6 bases). V lost 2 bases and J 1 base, leaving 9 bases between the germline ends. The germline gives CDR1 MNHEY, CDR2 SMNVEV (reference sequence). This CDR3 is built from 15 residues. As DNA, the CDR3 is TGTGCCAGCAGTTTAAGGGGGAAGTCCTACAATGAGCAGTTCTTC. Translating it yields CASSLRGKSYNEQFF.

This chain links TRBV7-2 with TRBJ2-3, with D hard to call. V lost 5 bases and J 2 bases, leaving 11 bases between the germline ends. CDR1 SGHTA and CDR2 FQGNSA come from the germline V gene. This CDR3 has 14 amino acids. This chain's CDR3 is CASSPTRDTDTQYF. The DNA of the CDR3 is TGTGCCAGCAGCCCCACGCGAGACACAGATACGCAGTATTTT.

The V call is TRBV18, the J call TRBJ2-1, with D possibly TRBD1 on 5 matching bases. This CDR3 has 13 amino acids. Germline values: CDR1 KGHSH, CDR2 LQKENI. V shed 2 bases and J shed 6 bases, with 8 bases lying between them. DNA for the CDR3: TGTGCCAGCTCACCAACGCAGGGCAATGAGCAGTTCTTC. Protein product: CASSPTQGNEQFF.

This rearrangement joins TRBV2 to TRBJ2-3, with D perhaps matching TRBD1 (5 bases). Trimming pared 2 bases from V and 0 bases from J, leaving 12 bases between. The CDR3 is 16 residues long. Germline V gene lookup returns CDR1 SNHLY and CDR2 FYNNEI. The CDR3 spells CASSELGRVSTDTQYF. CDR3 DNA sequence: TGTGCCAGCAGTGAATTGGGCAGGGTTAGCACAGATACGCAGTATTTT.

The chain is built from TRBV6-1 and TRBJ1-4, with 7 bases aligning to TRBD1. Trimming cost V 6 bases and J 5 bases; bases outside gene matches: 3. Looked up from germline, CDR1 is MNHNS and CDR2 is SASEGT. The CDR3 sequence is 13 residues long. CDR3 DNA: TGTGCCAGCAGGTCGACAGGGAATGAAAAACTGTTTTTT. Its protein is CASRSTGNEKLFF.

This clone was picked up one time. The V call is TRBV29-1, the J call TRBJ2-5; TRBD1 matches 8 bases. The end of the DNA aligns better with TRBJ2-7, so the J call may be wrong. The germline V gene has CDR1 SQVTM and CDR2 ANQGSEA. This CDR3 has 16 residues. The CDR3 spells CSVARTGTSVPGEQYF. In DNA, the CDR3 is TGCAGCGTTGCAAGGACAGGGACGAGTGTTCCGGGCGAGCAGTACTTC.

This clone was observed a handful of times. This chain connects TRBV27 to TRBJ2-1; weak D call: TRBD1 (6 bases). CDR3 length: 15 residues. CDR1 is MNHEY, CDR2 SMNVEV, per germline (reference sequence). Deletions cut 0 bases from V and 4 bases from J, with 10 bases between. The CDR3 nucleotides are TGTGCCAGCAGTTTATCTGGGACATTGTACAATGAGCAGTTCTTC. It yields the protein CASSLSGTLYNEQFF.

Only a few counts were recorded for this clone. V usage is TRBV5-6 and J usage is TRBJ2-1; 10 nucleotides agree with TRBD2. The CDR3 contains 16 residues. V lost 2 bases and J lost 1; bases outside the gene matches: 3. The germline V gene has CDR1 SGHDT and CDR2 YYEEEE. DNA of the CDR3: TGTGCCAGCAGCTTTGGTAGCGGGAGGTCCTACAATGAGCAGTTCTTC. Amino acids: CASSFGSGRSYNEQFF.

V is TRBV7-2 and J is TRBJ2-5; 7 bases agree with TRBD2. The junction had 7 bases not matched to a gene; V was cut back by 0 bases and J by 0 bases. Germline V gives CDR1 SGHTA, CDR2 FQGNSA. The CDR3 is 17 residues long. CDR3: CASSLAPLAVYQETQYF. In DNA, the CDR3 is TGTGCCAGCAGCTTAGCTCCCCTAGCGGTGTACCAAGAGACCCAGTACTTC.

The chain joins TRBV6-5 to TRBJ1-2, with TRBD1 identical over 9 bases. The CDR3 has 15 residues. J gave up 4 bases and V 7 bases, and 10 bases lay outside the gene matches. Germline V gives CDR1 MNHEY, CDR2 SVGAGI. CDR3 in amino acids: CASKSPDRGGYGYTF. The CDR3 DNA follows: TGTGCCAGCAAGAGCCCGGACAGGGGAGGCTATGGCTACACCTTC.

This clone was counted only a few times. At one of its ends the junction is not consistent with the germline gene, which may arise from a read error. V usage is TRBV7-7 and J usage is TRBJ2-6, with D possibly matching TRBD1 (6 bases). In germline, CDR1 is SSHAT, CDR2 FNYEAQ (reference sequence). CDR3 size: 15 residues. This CDR3 is CASSPGATGANVLTF. In DNA, the CDR3 is TGTGCTAGCAGCCCAGGGGCTACGGGGGCCAACGTCCTGACTTTC.

This clone was seen a handful of times. CDR3 coding DNA: TGTGCCAGCAGCCCGCAGGGTAATGAAAAACTGTTTTTT. The encoded protein is CASSPQGNEKLFF. The chain links TRBV5-4 to TRBJ1-4; possibly TRBD1 for D (5 bases). V was pared by 4 bases and J by 4 bases, with 8 bases between. CDR3 size: 13 residues. Germline CDR1 SGHNT, CDR2 YYREEE (reference sequence). Filled out from reference TRBV5-4 and TRBJ1-4, the complete variable domain reads ETGVTQSPTHLIKTRGQQVTLRCSSQSGHNTVSWYQQALGQGPQFIFQYYREEENGRGNFPPRFSGLQFPNYSSELNVNALELDDSALYLCASSPQGNEKLFFGSGTQLSVL.

The chain is built from TRBV11-1 and TRBJ2-7; D is unclear. Looked up from germline, CDR1 is SGHAT and CDR2 is FQDESV (reference sequence). V lost 5 bases to trimming and J lost 3 bases, with 5 bases between them. The CDR3 extends over 11 amino acids. The chain's CDR3 is CASSAVYEQYF. The CDR3 nucleotides are TGTGCCAGCAGCGCGGTCTACGAGCAGTACTTC.

The CDR3 region is CASSEILAGGNEQFF. The CDR3 DNA reads as TGCGCCAGCAGTGAGATCCTAGCGGGGGGGAATGAGCAGTTCTTC. The V call is TRBV10-2, the J call TRBJ2-1, with 12 positions matching TRBD2. The CDR3 length is 15 residues. Germline V gene lookup returns CDR1 WSHSY and CDR2 SAAADI. The J segment lost 7 bases and the V segment lost 2 bases, leaving 3 bases of the junction unmatched.

J is TRBJ1-4 and V is TRBV6-5; the D is unclear. The germline V gene has CDR1 MNHEY and CDR2 SVGAGI. V dropped 6 bases and J dropped 8 bases, with 19 bases sitting between them. The CDR3 is 15 amino acids. DNA for the CDR3: TGTGCCAGCAGCCGGAGGTCTCCCGCGGAGGAAAAACTGTTTTTT. This encodes CASSRRSPAEEKLFF.